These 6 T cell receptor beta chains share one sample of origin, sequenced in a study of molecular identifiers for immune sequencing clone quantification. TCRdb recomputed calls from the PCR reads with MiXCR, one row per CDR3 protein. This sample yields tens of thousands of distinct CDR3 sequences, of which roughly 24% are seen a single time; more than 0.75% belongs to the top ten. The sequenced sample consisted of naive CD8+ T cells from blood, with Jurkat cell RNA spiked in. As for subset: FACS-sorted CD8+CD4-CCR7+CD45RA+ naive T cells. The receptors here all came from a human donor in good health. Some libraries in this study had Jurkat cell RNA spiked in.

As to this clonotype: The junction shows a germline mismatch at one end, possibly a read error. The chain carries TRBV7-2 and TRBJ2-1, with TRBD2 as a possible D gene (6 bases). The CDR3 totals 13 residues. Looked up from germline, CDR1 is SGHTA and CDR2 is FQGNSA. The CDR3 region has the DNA TGTGCCAGCAGCTCACCGCCTAGCGATGAACAGTCCTTC. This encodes CASSSPPSDEQSF.

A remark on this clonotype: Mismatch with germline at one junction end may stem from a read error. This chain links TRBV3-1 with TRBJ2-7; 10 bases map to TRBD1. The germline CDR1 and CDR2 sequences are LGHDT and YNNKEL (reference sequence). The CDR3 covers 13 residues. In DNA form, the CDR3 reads TGTGCCAGCCGCCCGGGACAGGGGTACGAGCCGTACTTC. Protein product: CASRPGQGYEPYF.

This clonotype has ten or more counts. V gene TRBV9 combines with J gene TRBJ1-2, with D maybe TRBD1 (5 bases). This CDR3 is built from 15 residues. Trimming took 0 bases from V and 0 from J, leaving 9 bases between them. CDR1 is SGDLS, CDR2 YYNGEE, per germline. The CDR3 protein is CASSVVTETNYGYTF. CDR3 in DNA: TGTGCCAGCAGCGTAGTGACAGAAACTAACTATGGCTACACCTTC.

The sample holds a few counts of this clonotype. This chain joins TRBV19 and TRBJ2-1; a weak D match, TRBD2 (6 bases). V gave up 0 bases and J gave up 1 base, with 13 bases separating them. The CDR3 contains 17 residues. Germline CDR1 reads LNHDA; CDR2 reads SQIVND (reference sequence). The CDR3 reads CASSIDSGLASYNEQFF. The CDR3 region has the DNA TGTGCCAGTAGTATAGATTCGGGGCTAGCGTCCTACAATGAGCAGTTCTTC.

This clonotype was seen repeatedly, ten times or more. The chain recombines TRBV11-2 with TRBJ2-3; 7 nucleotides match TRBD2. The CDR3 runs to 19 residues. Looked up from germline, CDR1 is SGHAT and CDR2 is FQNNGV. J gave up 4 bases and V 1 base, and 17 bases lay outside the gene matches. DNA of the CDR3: TGTGCCAGCAGCTTAGGTCGATATAGTCTAGCGGTTGTTTCAGATACGCAGTATTTT. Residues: CASSLGRYSLAVVSDTQYF.

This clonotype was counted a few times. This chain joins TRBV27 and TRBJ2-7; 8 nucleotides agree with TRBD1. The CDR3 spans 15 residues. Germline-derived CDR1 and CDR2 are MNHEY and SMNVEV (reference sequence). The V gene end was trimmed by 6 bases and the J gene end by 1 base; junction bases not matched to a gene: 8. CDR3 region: CASSTRTGLSYEQYF. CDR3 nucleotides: TGTGCCAGCAGCACGAGGACAGGGCTTTCCTACGAGCAGTACTTC.